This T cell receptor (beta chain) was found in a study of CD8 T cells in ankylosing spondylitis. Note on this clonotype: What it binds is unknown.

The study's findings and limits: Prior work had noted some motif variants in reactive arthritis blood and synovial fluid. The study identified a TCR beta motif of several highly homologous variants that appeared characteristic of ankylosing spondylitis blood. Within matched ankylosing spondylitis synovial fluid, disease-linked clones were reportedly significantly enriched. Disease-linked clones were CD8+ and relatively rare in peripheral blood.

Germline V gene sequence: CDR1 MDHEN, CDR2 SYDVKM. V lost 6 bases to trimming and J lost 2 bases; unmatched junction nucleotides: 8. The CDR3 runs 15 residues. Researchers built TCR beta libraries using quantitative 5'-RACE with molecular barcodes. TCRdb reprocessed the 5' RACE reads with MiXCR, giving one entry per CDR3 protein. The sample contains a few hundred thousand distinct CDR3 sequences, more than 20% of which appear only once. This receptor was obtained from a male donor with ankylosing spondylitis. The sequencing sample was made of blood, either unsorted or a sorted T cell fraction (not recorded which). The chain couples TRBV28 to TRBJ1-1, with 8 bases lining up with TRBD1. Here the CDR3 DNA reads TGTGCCAGCAGGATGACAGGGGCTGAAAACACTGAAGCTTTCTTT. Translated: CASRMTGAENTEAFF.